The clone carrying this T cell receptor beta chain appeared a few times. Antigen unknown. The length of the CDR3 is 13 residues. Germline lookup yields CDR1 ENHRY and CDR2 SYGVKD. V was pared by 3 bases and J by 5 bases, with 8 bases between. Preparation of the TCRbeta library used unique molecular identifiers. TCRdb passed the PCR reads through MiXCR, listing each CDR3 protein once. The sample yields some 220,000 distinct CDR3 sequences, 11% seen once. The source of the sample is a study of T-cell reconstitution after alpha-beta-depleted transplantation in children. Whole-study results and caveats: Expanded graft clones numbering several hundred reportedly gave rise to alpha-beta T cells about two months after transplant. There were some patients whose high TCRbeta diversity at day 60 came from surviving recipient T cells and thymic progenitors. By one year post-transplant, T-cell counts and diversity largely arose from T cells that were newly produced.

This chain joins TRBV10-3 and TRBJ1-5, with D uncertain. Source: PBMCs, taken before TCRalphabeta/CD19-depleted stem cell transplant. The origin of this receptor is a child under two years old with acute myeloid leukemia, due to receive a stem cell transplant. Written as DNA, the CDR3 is TGTGCCATCAGTGACGGCAAATATCAGCCCCAGCATTTT. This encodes CAISDGKYQPQHF.